One and the same sample provided the 30 T cell receptor beta chains below, sequenced in a study of blood T cell repertoires in COVID-19. This table comes from immunoSEQ multiplex PCR, and its TCRdb copy is limited to in-frame clones, with some not included. This table has nearly 100,000 clones, about 88% appearing once. Sequencing input: peripheral blood. The receptors originated from a man older than 75 with acute or convalescent COVID-19.

The rearrangement links TRBV5-4 to TRBJ2-1; D perhaps matches TRBD2 (5 bases). V shed 2 bases and J shed 6 bases, with 9 bases lying between them. CDR1 is SGHNT and CDR2 is YYREEE in the germline V gene (reference sequence). This CDR3 is 13 amino acids long. CDR3 in amino acids: CASSFQAVNEQFF. Here the CDR3 DNA reads TGTGCCAGCAGCTTTCAAGCGGTCAATGAGCAGTTCTTC.

The chain joins TRBV4-3 to TRBJ2-2; possible D gene TRBD1, 6 bases. This CDR3 comprises 15 residues. Germline assignment: CDR1 LGHNA and CDR2 YSLEER. V was clipped by 3 bases and J by 6 bases, with 14 bases between them. The CDR3 reads CASSHGRGFPGELFF. CDR3 DNA sequence: TGCGCCAGCAGCCACGGCAGGGGATTCCCCGGGGAGCTGTTTTTT.

The chain links TRBV18 to TRBJ2-7; TRBD1 aligns across 8 bases. The CDR3 length is 14 residues. Germline assignment: CDR1 KGHSH and CDR2 LQKENI. J gave up 5 bases and V 4 bases, and 7 bases lay outside the gene matches. The chain's CDR3 is CASSLGQGSDEQYF. In nucleotides, the CDR3 is TGTGCCAGCTCACTAGGACAGGGCTCGGACGAGCAGTACTTC. The full variable domain, completed using reference TRBV18 and TRBJ2-7, is NAGVMQNPRHLVRRRGQEARLRCSPMKGHSHVYWYRQLPEEGLKFMVYLQKENIIDESGMPKERFSAEFPKEGPSILRIQQVVRGDSAAYFCASSLGQGSDEQYFGPGTRLTVT.

The V and J genes are TRBV11-2 and TRBJ2-5; possibly TRBD1 for D (5 bases). V dropped 5 bases and J dropped 9 bases, with 16 bases sitting between them. The germline gives CDR1 SGHAT, CDR2 FQNNGV. The CDR3 consists of 13 residues. CDR3 DNA: TGTGCCAGCAGCCCGGTAGGGGTTGCGGCCCAGTACTTC. Translation gives CASSPVGVAAQYF.

The CDR3 here is CASSPGLSNEQFF. In nucleotides, the CDR3 is TGTGCCAGCAGCCCCGGACTCTCCAATGAGCAGTTCTTC. V gene TRBV5-4 combines with J gene TRBJ2-1; tentative D call: TRBD2 (5 bases). Per germline, CDR1 SGHNT and CDR2 YYREEE (reference sequence). This CDR3 is built from 13 residues. Trimming shortened V by 4 bases and J by 6 bases, and 11 bases separated the two germline ends.

The V and J genes are TRBV4-1 and TRBJ1-2; 9 nucleotides agree with TRBD1. CDR1 is MGHRA and CDR2 is YSYEKL in the germline V gene. There are 18 residues in the CDR3. V lost 4 bases, J lost 4 bases, and 16 bases stayed unmatched. CDR3 loop: CASSRTGGAYLLSYGYTF. The CDR3 coding sequence is TGCGCCAGCAGCCGCACAGGGGGCGCGTACCTCTTAAGCTATGGCTACACCTTC.

J is TRBJ1-4 and V is TRBV29-1; D possibly corresponds to TRBD1 (5 bases). The CDR3 extends over 12 amino acids. V lost 7 bases, J lost 3 bases, and 9 bases lay in between. Germline values: CDR1 SQVTM, CDR2 ANQGSEA. The DNA for the CDR3 is TGCAGCGCAGCCAGGGCTAATGAAAAACTGTTTTTT. As protein: CSAARANEKLFF.

This chain links TRBV10-1 with TRBJ1-1; weak D call: TRBD1 (6 bases). V was clipped by 5 bases and J by 4 bases, with 11 bases between them. Per germline, CDR1 WNHNN and CDR2 SYGVQD (reference sequence). The CDR3 totals 13 residues. The CDR3 sequence is CASSKQGFTEAFF. Written as DNA, the CDR3 is TGCGCCAGCAGTAAACAGGGATTCACTGAAGCTTTCTTT.

V and J are TRBV30 and TRBJ2-3; D not resolved. V was pared by 0 bases and J by 0 bases, with 7 bases between. This CDR3 region has 14 residues. Germline V gives CDR1 GTSNPN, CDR2 SVGIG (reference sequence). CDR3 loop: CAWSVGSSTDTQYF. The CDR3 nucleotides read TGTGCCTGGAGTGTTGGTAGTAGCACAGATACGCAGTATTTT.

CDR3: CASSPAGDTEAFF. The CDR3, as DNA: TGTGCCAGCAGCCCGGCAGGGGACACTGAAGCTTTCTTT. The rearrangement links TRBV5-8 to TRBJ1-1; D might be TRBD1 (6 bases). V lost 4 bases to trimming and J lost 3 bases, with 10 bases between them. The V gene's germline CDR1 is SGHTS and CDR2 YDEGEE. This CDR3 region has 13 residues.

The gene calls are TRBV7-3 and TRBJ2-1; D perhaps matches TRBD2 (6 bases). Trimming removed 5 bases from V and 0 bases from J, with 14 bases in between. The CDR3 spans 16 residues. CDR1 SGHTA and CDR2 FQGTGA come from the germline V gene. This CDR3 reads CASSDIPTSSYNEQFF. CDR3 DNA sequence: TGTGCCAGCAGCGATATCCCGACTAGCTCCTACAATGAGCAGTTCTTC.

This chain links TRBV5-1 with TRBJ2-3; 13 bases fit TRBD2. Germline V gene data show CDR1 as SGHRS and CDR2 as YFSETQ. The length of the CDR3 is 16 residues. V lost 3 bases and J lost 4; bases outside the gene matches: 5. The CDR3 loop is CASSSGTSGMPDTQYF. The DNA of the CDR3 is TGCGCCAGCAGCTCCGGGACTAGCGGGATGCCAGATACGCAGTATTTT. Variable domain in full (rest from reference TRBV5-1 and TRBJ2-3): KAGVTQTPRYLIKTRGQQVTLSCSPISGHRSVSWYQQTPGQGLQFLFEYFSETQRNKGNFPGRFSGRQFSNSRSEMNVSTLELGDSALYLCASSSGTSGMPDTQYFGPGTRLTVL.

V gene TRBV27 combines with J gene TRBJ1-6, with 8 bases matching TRBD1. CDR3 size: 14 residues. The trim removed 2 bases at V and 10 bases at J, leaving 4 bases unmatched. Germline loops: CDR1 MNHEY, CDR2 SMNVEV (reference sequence). This CDR3 is CASSLIDRGSPLHF. The CDR3 DNA follows: TGTGCCAGCAGTTTAATAGACAGGGGATCACCCCTCCACTTT.

This clone was detected once. J is TRBJ2-5 and V is TRBV3-1 (or the pseudogene TRBV3-2), with TRBD2 identical over 7 bases. Germline CDR1 and CDR2: LGHDT and YNNKEL (reference sequence). CDR3 size: 18 residues. Trimming cost V 0 bases and J 4 bases; bases outside gene matches: 14. The chain's CDR3 is CASSQDWLAARGAETQYF. CDR3 coding DNA: TGTGCCAGCAGCCAAGATTGGCTAGCGGCCCGAGGGGCAGAGACCCAGTACTTC.

The chain is built from TRBV9 and TRBJ2-1; 11 nucleotides align to TRBD2. The CDR3 totals 17 residues. Trimming removed 0 bases from V and 9 bases from J; junction bases left unmatched: 11. CDR1 and CDR2 (germline): SGDLS, YYNGEE. The CDR3 spells CASSVAPLAGGLGEQFF. For the CDR3, the DNA is TGTGCCAGCAGCGTAGCTCCCCTAGCGGGAGGATTGGGTGAGCAGTTCTTC.

The genes are TRBV7-3 and TRBJ2-3; perhaps TRBD2 as D (5 bases). From germline, CDR1 is SGHTA and CDR2 FQGTGA. The CDR3 covers 15 residues. The V end was cut by 5 bases, the J end by 0 bases, with 12 bases between. CDR3 nucleotide sequence: TGTGCCAGCAGCGAGAGCGGATCTAGCACAGATACGCAGTATTTT. Its translation: CASSESGSSTDTQYF.

The sample holds one count of this clone. V gene TRBV5-4 combines with J gene TRBJ1-1; 7 positions agree with TRBD1. V shed 6 bases and J 1 base; nucleotides not matched to a gene: 9. Germline CDR1 reads SGHNT; CDR2 reads YYREEE (reference sequence). This CDR3 spans 15 amino acids. CDR3 nucleotides: TGTGCCAGCACCCAACCGGGACAGAAGAACACTGAAGCTTTCTTT. Amino acid sequence: CASTQPGQKNTEAFF.

V gene TRBV27 combines with J gene TRBJ2-1; 12 bases align to TRBD1. Looked up from germline, CDR1 is MNHEY and CDR2 is SMNVEV (reference sequence). The CDR3 contains 19 residues. Trimming removed 5 bases from V and 2 bases from J; junction bases left unmatched: 13. CDR3 bases: TGTGCCAGCAGTGCCCGGGACAGGGGGCGACTAGCGGCCTACAATGAGCAGTTCTTC. It yields the protein CASSARDRGRLAAYNEQFF.

The chain has TRBV7-2 and TRBJ1-4; the match to TRBD1 covers 9 bases. The germline V gene encodes CDR1 SGHTA and CDR2 FQGNSA. The trim removed 2 bases at V and 6 bases at J, leaving 4 bases unmatched. The CDR3 runs to 15 residues. The CDR3 nucleotides read TGTGCCAGCAGCTTACCGGGACAGGGATATGAAAAACTGTTTTTT. Translated, it gives CASSLPGQGYEKLFF.

V gene TRBV5-1 combines with J gene TRBJ2-7; the match to TRBD2 covers 14 bases. From germline, CDR1 is SGHRS and CDR2 YFSETQ. There are 16 residues in the CDR3. Trimming took 3 bases from V and 2 from J; bases not matched to a gene: 4. CDR3 coding DNA: TGCGCCAGCAGCTGGGGGACTAGCGGGGGTACCTACGAGCAGTACTTC. Amino acid sequence: CASSWGTSGGTYEQYF. Full variable domain (remainder filled in from reference TRBV5-1 and TRBJ2-7): KAGVTQTPRYLIKTRGQQVTLSCSPISGHRSVSWYQQTPGQGLQFLFEYFSETQRNKGNFPGRFSGRQFSNSRSEMNVSTLELGDSALYLCASSWGTSGGTYEQYFGPGTRLTVT.

J is TRBJ2-3 and V is TRBV5-1; 15 nucleotides line up with TRBD2. The V gene's germline CDR1 is SGHRS and CDR2 YFSETQ. The J segment lost 3 bases and the V segment lost 3 bases, leaving 8 bases of the junction unmatched. The CDR3 has 18 residues. The CDR3 nucleotides read TGCGCCAGCAGCTGGACCGGGACTAGCGGGAGGATAACAGATACGCAGTATTTT. It translates to CASSWTGTSGRITDTQYF.

This chain connects TRBV12-3 or TRBV12-4 to TRBJ2-7; 8 bases match TRBD1. Unmatched junction bases numbered 7, after V lost 5 bases and J lost 7 bases. This CDR3 comprises 13 residues. This chain's CDR3 is CASSPLRGREQYF. The CDR3 region has the DNA TGTGCCAGCAGTCCGCTCAGGGGGCGGGAGCAGTACTTC.

As regards this clone: Mismatch with germline at one junction end may stem from a read error. This chain joins TRBV5-1 and TRBJ2-2, with D maybe TRBD2 (6 bases). The CDR3 contains 16 residues. CDR1 and CDR2 (germline): SGHRS, YFSETQ. Written as DNA, the CDR3 is TGCGCCAGCAGCTTGGATGGAGGGCGAGGAACCGGGGAGCTGCTTTTT. This sequence encodes CASSLDGGRGTGELLF.

The chain couples TRBV7-2 to TRBJ2-1; TRBD2 matches at 10 bases. Germline loops: CDR1 SGHTA, CDR2 FQGNSA. There are 18 residues in the CDR3. V was clipped by 1 base and J by 6 bases; unmatched bases: 12. CDR3 amino acids: CASSLDWASGRISNEQFF. The CDR3 nucleotides are TGTGCCAGCAGCTTAGATTGGGCTAGCGGGAGAATTAGCAATGAGCAGTTCTTC.

This clone was seen just once. This chain links TRBV11-3 with TRBJ2-1; 10 bases match TRBD2. Germline assignment: CDR1 SGHNT and CDR2 YENEEA. V shed 4 bases, J shed 5 bases, and the junction held 5 bases outside the gene matches. CDR3 length: 15 residues. The CDR3 region has the DNA TGTGCCAGCAGCTACGGGACTAGCGCGAACAATGAGCAGTTCTTC. Encoded protein: CASSYGTSANNEQFF.

This chain joins TRBV5-1 and TRBJ2-1; 11 nucleotides line up with TRBD2. Germline CDR1 reads SGHRS; CDR2 reads YFSETQ. The ends lost 3 bases at V and 6 bases at J; junction bases unmatched: 5. There are 15 residues in the CDR3. For the CDR3, the DNA is TGCGCCAGCAGCTATACCGGGACTAGCGGCAATGAGCAGTTCTTC. Its protein product is CASSYTGTSGNEQFF.

The rearrangement links TRBV28 to TRBJ1-3; D is undetermined. The CDR3 covers 14 residues. With 3 bases removed from V and 2 bases from J, the gap between germline ends came to 8 bases. CDR1 MDHEN and CDR2 SYDVKM come from the germline V gene. This chain's CDR3 is CASSFFTTGNTIYF. The DNA of the CDR3 is TGTGCCAGCAGTTTCTTTACAACTGGAAACACCATATATTTT.

This clone has just one count. The chain employs TRBV10-3 and TRBJ2-5; the D gene is possibly TRBD1 (5 bases). This CDR3 contains 12 residues. V gave up 6 bases and J gave up 4 bases, with 9 bases separating them. Germline lookup yields CDR1 ENHRY and CDR2 SYGVKD. The CDR3 loop reads CAIRDSGETQYF. The CDR3 DNA is TGTGCCATCAGAGACAGTGGAGAGACCCAGTACTTC.

The genes are TRBV29-1 and TRBJ2-1; 11 bases line up with TRBD2. V was pared by 0 bases and J by 6 bases, with 4 bases of the junction left unmatched. The CDR3 sequence is 15 residues long. The germline V gene encodes CDR1 SQVTM and CDR2 ANQGSEA. The chain's CDR3 is CSVEELAGGFNEQFF. Here the CDR3 DNA reads TGCAGCGTTGAAGAGCTAGCGGGAGGTTTCAATGAGCAGTTCTTC.

The chain joins TRBV21-1 to TRBJ2-1; the DNA was not compared with TRBD1, the D call given in the table. TRBV21-1 has pseudogene status. CDR3 length: 16 residues. CDR3 residues: CASSKWTASSYNEQFF. The DNA for the CDR3 is TGTGCCAGCAGCAAATGGACAGCGAGCTCCTACAATGAGCAGTTCTTC.